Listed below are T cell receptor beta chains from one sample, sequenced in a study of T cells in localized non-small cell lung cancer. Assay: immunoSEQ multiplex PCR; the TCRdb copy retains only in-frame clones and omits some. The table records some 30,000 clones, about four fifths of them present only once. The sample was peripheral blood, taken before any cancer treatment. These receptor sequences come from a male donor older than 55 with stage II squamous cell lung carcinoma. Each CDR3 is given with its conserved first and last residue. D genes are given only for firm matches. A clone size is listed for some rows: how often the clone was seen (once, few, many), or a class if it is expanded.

CDR3nt: TGTGCCACTCAGTCGACAGTCACAGATACGCAGTATTTT
CDR3aa: CATQSTVTDTQYF
v_gene: TRBV2
len: 13
j_gene: TRBJ2-3
abundance: few
d_gene: NA

CDR3nt: TGTGCCATCACGGCGTCCGGGGAGCTGTTTTTT
CDR3aa: CAITASGELFF
v_gene: TRBV10-3
len: 11
j_gene: TRBJ2-2
abundance: NA
d_gene: NA

CDR3nt: TGTGCCGGCAGTTTATTTCGCAATCAGCCCCAGCATTTT
CDR3aa: CAGSLFRNQPQHF
v_gene: TRBV27
len: 13
j_gene: TRBJ1-5
abundance: once
d_gene: NA

CDR3nt: TGTGCCAGTACCCCAGGGTGGTACACTGAAGCTTTCTTT
CDR3aa: CASTPGWYTEAFF
v_gene: TRBV19
len: 13
j_gene: TRBJ1-1
abundance: many
d_gene: NA

CDR3nt: TGTGCCAGCAGCCACCAAGGGACCCAGTACTTC
CDR3aa: CASSHQGTQYF
v_gene: TRBV6-1
len: 11
j_gene: TRBJ2-5
abundance: NA
d_gene: NA

CDR3nt: TGTGCCAGCAGCTACCAGGGTGGAAGCAATCAGCCCCAGCATTTT
CDR3aa: CASSYQGGSNQPQHF
v_gene: TRBV7-2
len: 15
j_gene: TRBJ1-5
abundance: NA
d_gene: NA

CDR3nt: TGTGCCAGCAGCTTATTCAGGGTCTGGGAGCAGTACTTC
CDR3aa: CASSLFRVWEQYF
v_gene: TRBV7-2
len: 13
j_gene: TRBJ2-7
abundance: NA
d_gene: NA

CDR3nt: TGTGCCAGCAGCTGCCGGACAATTCCTAGCAATCAGCCCCAGCATTTT
CDR3aa: CASSCRTIPSNQPQHF
v_gene: TRBV11-2
len: 16
j_gene: TRBJ1-5
abundance: NA
d_gene: NA

CDR3nt: TGTGCCTCACAAGGTCTAGCGGGATCCGGGGAGCTGTTTTTT
CDR3aa: CASQGLAGSGELFF
v_gene: TRBV19
len: 14
j_gene: TRBJ2-2
abundance: NA
d_gene: TRBD2

CDR3nt: TGTGCCAGCAGTGAAGACAGACTCCCCACTTACGAGCAGTACTTC
CDR3aa: CASSEDRLPTYEQYF
v_gene: TRBV2
len: 15
j_gene: TRBJ2-7
abundance: NA
d_gene: NA

CDR3nt: TGTGCCAGCAGCTTAACCAGAACTGCCTACAATGAGCAGTTCTTC
CDR3aa: CASSLTRTAYNEQFF
v_gene: TRBV7-3
len: 15
j_gene: TRBJ2-1
abundance: NA
d_gene: NA

CDR3nt: TGTGCCAGCAGCCAAGACCCAGGGCAGGGTGCAACTAATGAAAAACTGTTTTTT
CDR3aa: CASSQDPGQGATNEKLFF
v_gene: TRBV4-2
len: 18
j_gene: TRBJ1-4
abundance: NA
d_gene: NA